The rows below give T cell receptor beta chains drawn from one sample of a study of cytomegalovirus exposure and HLA in healthy donors. Some clones are missing from TCRdb's copy, which holds only in-frame ones; the method was immunoSEQ multiplex PCR. The sample contains about 140,000 clones, approximately 57% of which appear only once. Sequencing was done on a sample of PBMCs. The receptor set was obtained from a male donor in good health and CMV-seronegative. Each CDR3 is given with its conserved first and last residue. The D gene is left open where the match is weak. The size of a clone is reported for some rows only, either as once, few or many, or as a class for expanded clones.

V: TRBV5-1
D: -
size: -
J: TRBJ2-3
CDR3: CASSLGQANTDTQYF
DNA: TGCGCCAGCAGCTTGGGGCAGGCAAACACAGATACGCAGTATTTT

V: TRBV6-6
D: -
size: -
J: TRBJ1-1
CDR3: CASSRQSMNTEAFF
DNA: TGTGCCAGCAGTCGACAGTCGATGAACACTGAAGCTTTCTTT

V: TRBV7-8
D: -
size: -
J: TRBJ1-2
CDR3: CASSLGGDYGYTF
DNA: TGTGCCAGCAGTCTGGGCGGGGACTATGGCTACACCTTC

V: TRBV28
D: -
size: -
J: TRBJ1-5
CDR3: CASSFAGFTLYSNQPQHF
DNA: TGTGCCAGCAGCTTTGCGGGGTTTACCCTCTATAGCAATCAGCCCCAGCATTTT

V: TRBV6-4
D: -
size: -
J: TRBJ1-5
CDR3: CASSGTGGVPNQPQHF
DNA: TGTGCCAGCAGTGGGACGGGGGGGGTCCCGAATCAGCCCCAGCATTTT

V: TRBV7-2
D: TRBD2
size: once
J: TRBJ2-1
CDR3: CASSLLSSGRDDEQFF
DNA: TGTGCCAGCAGCTTATTATCTAGCGGGCGCGACGATGAGCAGTTCTTC

V: TRBV5-4
D: TRBD1
size: -
J: TRBJ1-6
CDR3: CASSLAVDRGLSPLHF
DNA: TGTGCCAGCAGCTTGGCCGTCGACAGGGGGCTTTCACCCCTCCACTTT

V: TRBV19
D: TRBD1
size: -
J: TRBJ1-2
CDR3: CASTGGDSAVMGYTF
DNA: TGTGCCAGCACAGGGGGGGACTCAGCGGTTATGGGCTACACCTTC

V: TRBV6-4
D: TRBD2
size: -
J: TRBJ2-3
CDR3: CASSPLAGAKDTQYF
DNA: TGTGCCAGCAGCCCACTAGCGGGGGCGAAAGATACGCAGTATTTT

V: TRBV4-3
D: -
size: -
J: TRBJ2-7
CDR3: CASSQESGTYEQYF
DNA: TGCGCCAGCAGCCAAGAAAGCGGAACCTACGAGCAGTACTTC

V: TRBV6-6
D: -
size: -
J: TRBJ2-3
CDR3: CASSSWTDAQYF
DNA: TGTGCCAGCAGTTCCTGGACAGATGCGCAGTATTTT

V: TRBV5-4
D: TRBD2
size: -
J: TRBJ2-2
CDR3: CASSPGGAETGELFF
DNA: TGTGCCAGCAGCCCCGGGGGGGCTGAAACCGGGGAGCTGTTTTTT

V: TRBV7-7
D: -
size: few
J: TRBJ2-2
CDR3: CASSSGGTGELFF
DNA: TGTGCCAGCAGCTCCGGCGGCACCGGGGAGCTGTTTTTT

V: TRBV6-1
D: -
size: -
J: TRBJ1-4
CDR3: CASSGKNGATNEKLFF
DNA: TGTGCCAGCAGTGGCAAAAACGGGGCAACTAATGAAAAACTGTTTTTT

V: TRBV11-2
D: -
size: once
J: TRBJ1-6
CDR3: CASSQNGARAGSPLHF
DNA: TGTGCCAGCAGCCAGAATGGGGCCAGGGCCGGGTCACCCCTCCACTTT

V: TRBV7-9
D: -
size: -
J: TRBJ1-2
CDR3: CASSLDGRSDNYGYTF
DNA: TGTGCCAGCAGCTTAGACGGGAGATCGGATAACTATGGCTACACCTTC

V: TRBV7-9
D: -
size: -
J: TRBJ1-2
CDR3: CASSLVEGVDGYPF
DNA: TGTGCCAGCAGCTTAGTTGAGGGGGTGGATGGCTACCCCTTC

V: TRBV11-2
D: TRBD1
size: once
J: TRBJ1-3
CDR3: CASSRGQGGNTIYF
DNA: TGTGCCAGCAGCCGAGGACAGGGCGGAAACACCATATATTTT